What follows is one T cell receptor (beta chain) and its context. Recruits, aged roughly 18 to 100 years, lived in 20 to 30 US areas. The data stem from a study of blood T cell repertoires in COVID-19. The CDR3 totals 15 residues. Germline CDR1 is MGHRA and CDR2 is YSYEKL. With 1 base clipped from V and 9 bases from J, the junction kept 6 bases outside the gene matches. Per the original methods: Estimated nucleated cell counts came from reference gene primer amplification. Measured with immunoSEQ multiplex PCR; TCRdb has only the in-frame clones, and not every one. V and J calls and clone size are as listed in that table; D and trimming were resolved from the DNA. The sample includes over 300,000 clones, about 91% seen only once; the top ten take roughly a tenth.

This sequence was found in a woman aged 40 to 50 who had recovered from COVID-19. Specimen: PBMCs or T cells enriched from blood (not recorded which). This sequence joins TRBV4-1 and TRBJ2-1; the match to TRBD2 covers 10 bases. The chain's CDR3 is CASSQGKAGGAEQFF. In DNA, the CDR3 is TGCGCCAGCAGCCAAGGGAAAGCGGGAGGGGCTGAGCAGTTCTTC.